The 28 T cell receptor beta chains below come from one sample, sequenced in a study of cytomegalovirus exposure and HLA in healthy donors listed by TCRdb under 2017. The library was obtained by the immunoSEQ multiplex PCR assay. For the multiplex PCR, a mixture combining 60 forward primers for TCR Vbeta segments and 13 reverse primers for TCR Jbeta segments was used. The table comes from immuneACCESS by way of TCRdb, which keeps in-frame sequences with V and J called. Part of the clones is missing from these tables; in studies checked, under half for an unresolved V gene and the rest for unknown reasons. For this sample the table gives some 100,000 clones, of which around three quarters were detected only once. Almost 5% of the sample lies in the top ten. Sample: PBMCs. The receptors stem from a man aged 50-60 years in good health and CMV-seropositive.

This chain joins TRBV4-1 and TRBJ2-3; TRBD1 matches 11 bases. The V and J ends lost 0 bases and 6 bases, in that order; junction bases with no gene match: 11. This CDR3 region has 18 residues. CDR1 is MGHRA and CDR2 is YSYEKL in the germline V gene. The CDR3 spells CASSQEGDRGAFQDTQYF. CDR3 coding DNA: TGCGCCAGCAGCCAAGAAGGGGACAGGGGGGCGTTTCAGGATACGCAGTATTTT.

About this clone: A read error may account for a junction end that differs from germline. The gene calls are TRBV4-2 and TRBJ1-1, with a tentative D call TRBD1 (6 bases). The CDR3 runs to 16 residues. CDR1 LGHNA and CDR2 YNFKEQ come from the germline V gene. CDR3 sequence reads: CASSQGHLLENAEAFF. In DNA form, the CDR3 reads TGTGCCAGCAGCCAGGGACACTTACTCGAGAACGCTGAAGCTTTCTTT.

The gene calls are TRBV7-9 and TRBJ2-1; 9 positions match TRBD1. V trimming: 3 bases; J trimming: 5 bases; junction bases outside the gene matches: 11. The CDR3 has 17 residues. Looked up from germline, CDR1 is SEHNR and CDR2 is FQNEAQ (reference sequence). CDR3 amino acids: CASSFGQGIGRDNEQFF. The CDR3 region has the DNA TGTGCCAGCAGCTTTGGACAGGGGATTGGACGGGACAATGAGCAGTTCTTC.

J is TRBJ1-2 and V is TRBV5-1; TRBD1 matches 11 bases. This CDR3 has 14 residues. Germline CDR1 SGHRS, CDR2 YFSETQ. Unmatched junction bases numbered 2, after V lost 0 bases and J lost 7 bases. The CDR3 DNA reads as TGCGCCAGCAGCTTGGAAGGGACAGGGGGTGGCTACACCTTC. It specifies CASSLEGTGGGYTF.

CDR3 amino acids: CASSFETGNTGELFF. In DNA form, the CDR3 reads TGTGCCAGCAGTTTTGAGACAGGCAACACCGGGGAGCTGTTTTTT. The rearrangement links TRBV27 to TRBJ2-2; TRBD1 is a possible D gene (6 bases). CDR1 and CDR2 (germline): MNHEY, SMNVEV (reference sequence). Trimming stripped 3 bases from V and 2 bases from J, with 10 bases between. The CDR3 consists of 15 residues.

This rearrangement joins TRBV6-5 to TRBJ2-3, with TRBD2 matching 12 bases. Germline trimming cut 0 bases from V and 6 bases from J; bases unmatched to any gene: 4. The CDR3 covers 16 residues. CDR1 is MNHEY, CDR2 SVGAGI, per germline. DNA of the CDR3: TGTGCCAGCAGTTACTCGCCTAGCGGGAGGGTGGATACGCAGTATTTT. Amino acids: CASSYSPSGRVDTQYF.

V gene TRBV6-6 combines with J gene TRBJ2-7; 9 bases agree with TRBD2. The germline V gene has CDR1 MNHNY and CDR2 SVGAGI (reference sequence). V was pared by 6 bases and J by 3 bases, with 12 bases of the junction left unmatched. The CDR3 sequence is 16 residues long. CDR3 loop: CASSLLASGVVYEQYF. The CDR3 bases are TGTGCCAGCAGCCTCCTTGCTAGCGGGGTCGTCTACGAGCAGTACTTC.

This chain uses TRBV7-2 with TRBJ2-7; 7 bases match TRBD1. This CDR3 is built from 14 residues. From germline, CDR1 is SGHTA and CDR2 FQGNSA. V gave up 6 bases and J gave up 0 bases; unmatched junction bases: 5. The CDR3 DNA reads TGTGCCAGCAGTCCGGGACAGAGCTCCTACGAGCAGTACTTC. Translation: CASSPGQSSYEQYF.

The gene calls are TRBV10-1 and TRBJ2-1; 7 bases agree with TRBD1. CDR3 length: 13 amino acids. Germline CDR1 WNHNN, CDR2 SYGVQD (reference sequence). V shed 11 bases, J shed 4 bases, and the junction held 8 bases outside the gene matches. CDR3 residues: CAQTGEPYNEQFF. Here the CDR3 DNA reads TGCGCCCAAACAGGGGAGCCTTACAATGAGCAGTTCTTC.

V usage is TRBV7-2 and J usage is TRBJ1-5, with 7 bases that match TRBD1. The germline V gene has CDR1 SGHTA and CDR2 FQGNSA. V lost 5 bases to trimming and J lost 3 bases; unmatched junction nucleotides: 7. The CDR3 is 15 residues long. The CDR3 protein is CASSQRGGVNQPQHF. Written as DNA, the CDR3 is TGTGCCAGCAGCCAAAGAGGGGGCGTCAATCAGCCCCAGCATTTT. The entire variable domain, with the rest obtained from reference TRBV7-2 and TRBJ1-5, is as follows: GAGVSQSPSNKVTEKGKDVELRCDPISGHTALYWYRQSLGQGLEFLIYFQGNSAPDKSGLPSDRFSAERTGGSVSTLTIQRTQQEDSAVYLCASSQRGGVNQPQHFGDGTRLSIL.

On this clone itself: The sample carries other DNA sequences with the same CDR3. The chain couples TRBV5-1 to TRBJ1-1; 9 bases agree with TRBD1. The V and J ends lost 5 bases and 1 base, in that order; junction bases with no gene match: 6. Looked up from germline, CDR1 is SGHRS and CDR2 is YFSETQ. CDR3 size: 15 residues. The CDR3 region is CASSFQGQGNTEAFF. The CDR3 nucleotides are TGCGCCAGCAGTTTCCAGGGACAGGGGAACACTGAAGCTTTCTTT.

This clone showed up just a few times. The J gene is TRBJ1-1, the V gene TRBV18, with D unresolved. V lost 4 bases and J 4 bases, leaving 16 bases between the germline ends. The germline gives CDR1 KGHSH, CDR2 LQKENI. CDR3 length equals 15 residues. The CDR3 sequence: CASSQDGGWGTEAFF. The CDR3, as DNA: TGTGCCAGCTCACAGGACGGCGGGTGGGGCACTGAAGCTTTCTTT.

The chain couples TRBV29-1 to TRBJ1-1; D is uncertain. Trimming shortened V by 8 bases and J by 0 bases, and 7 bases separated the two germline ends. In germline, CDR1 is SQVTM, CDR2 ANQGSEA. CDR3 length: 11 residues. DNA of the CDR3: TGCAGCACCAGGTTGAACACTGAAGCTTTCTTT. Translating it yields CSTRLNTEAFF.

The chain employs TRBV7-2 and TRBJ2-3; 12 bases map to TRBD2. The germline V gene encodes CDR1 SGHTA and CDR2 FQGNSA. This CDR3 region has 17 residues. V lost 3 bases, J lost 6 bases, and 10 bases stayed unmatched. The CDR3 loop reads CASSFAPSGGGADTQYF. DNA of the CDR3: TGTGCCAGCAGCTTCGCCCCTAGCGGGGGGGGAGCGGATACGCAGTATTTT.

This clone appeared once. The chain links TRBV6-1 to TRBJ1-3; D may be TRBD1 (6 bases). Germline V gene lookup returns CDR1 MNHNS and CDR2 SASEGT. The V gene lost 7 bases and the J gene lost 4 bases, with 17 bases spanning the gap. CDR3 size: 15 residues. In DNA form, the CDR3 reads TGTGCCAGCATCTTTCGACAGGACGGGGGAAACACCATATATTTT. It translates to CASIFRQDGGNTIYF.

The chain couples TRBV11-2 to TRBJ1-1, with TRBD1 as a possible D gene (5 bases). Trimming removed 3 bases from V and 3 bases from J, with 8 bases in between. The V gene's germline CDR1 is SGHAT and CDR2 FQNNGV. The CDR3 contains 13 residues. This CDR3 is CASSFTGHTEAFF. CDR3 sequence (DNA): TGTGCCAGCAGCTTTACAGGTCACACTGAAGCTTTCTTT.

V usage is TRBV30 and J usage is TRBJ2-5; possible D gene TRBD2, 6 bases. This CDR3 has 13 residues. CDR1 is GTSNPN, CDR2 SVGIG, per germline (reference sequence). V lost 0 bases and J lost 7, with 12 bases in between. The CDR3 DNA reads TGTGCCTGGAGTGTATTCGGGGGAGGGACCCAGTACTTC. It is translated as CAWSVFGGGTQYF.

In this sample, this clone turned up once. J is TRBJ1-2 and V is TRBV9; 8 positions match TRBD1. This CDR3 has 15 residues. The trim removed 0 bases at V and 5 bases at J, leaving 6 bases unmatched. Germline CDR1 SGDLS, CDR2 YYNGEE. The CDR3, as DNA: TGTGCCAGCAGCGTAGAAACAGGGGGATCGTATGGCTACACCTTC. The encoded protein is CASSVETGGSYGYTF.

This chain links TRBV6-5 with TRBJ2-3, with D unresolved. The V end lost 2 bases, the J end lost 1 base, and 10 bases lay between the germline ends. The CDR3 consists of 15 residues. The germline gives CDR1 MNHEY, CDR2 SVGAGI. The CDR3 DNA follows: TGTGCCAGCAGTTACGACTCGTGGCGCACAGATACGCAGTATTTT. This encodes CASSYDSWRTDTQYF.

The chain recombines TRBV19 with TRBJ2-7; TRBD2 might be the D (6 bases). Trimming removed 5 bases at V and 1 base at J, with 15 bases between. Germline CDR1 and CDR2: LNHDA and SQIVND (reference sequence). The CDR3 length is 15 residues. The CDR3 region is CASSSLGGRSYEQYF. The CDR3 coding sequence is TGTGCCAGTAGTTCGCTGGGGGGTAGGTCCTACGAGCAGTACTTC. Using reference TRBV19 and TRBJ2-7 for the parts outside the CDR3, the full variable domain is DGGITQSPKYLFRKEGQNVTLSCEQNLNHDAMYWYRQDPGQGLRLIYYSQIVNDFQKGDIAEGYSVSREKKESFPLTVTSAQKNPTAFYLCASSSLGGRSYEQYFGPGTRLTVT.

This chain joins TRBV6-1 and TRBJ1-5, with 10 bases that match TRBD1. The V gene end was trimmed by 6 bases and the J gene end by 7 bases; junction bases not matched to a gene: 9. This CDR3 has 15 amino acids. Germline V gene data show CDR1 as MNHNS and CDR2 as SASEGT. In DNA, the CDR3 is TGTGCCAGCAGCCCCCAAGGACAGGGGGAGCAGCCCCAGCATTTT. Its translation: CASSPQGQGEQPQHF.

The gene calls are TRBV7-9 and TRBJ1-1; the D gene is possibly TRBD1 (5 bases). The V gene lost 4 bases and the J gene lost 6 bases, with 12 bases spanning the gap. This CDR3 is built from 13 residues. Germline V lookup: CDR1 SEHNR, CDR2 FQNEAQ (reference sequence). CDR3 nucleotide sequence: TGTGCCAGCAGCTCGGGGGGGAGGTCTGAAGCTTTCTTT. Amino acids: CASSSGGRSEAFF. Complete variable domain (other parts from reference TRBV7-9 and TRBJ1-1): DTGVSQNPRHKITKRGQNVTFRCDPISEHNRLYWYRQTLGQGPEFLTYFQNEAQLEKSRLLSDRFSAERPKGSFSTLEIQRTEQGDSAMYLCASSSGGRSEAFFGQGTRLTVV.

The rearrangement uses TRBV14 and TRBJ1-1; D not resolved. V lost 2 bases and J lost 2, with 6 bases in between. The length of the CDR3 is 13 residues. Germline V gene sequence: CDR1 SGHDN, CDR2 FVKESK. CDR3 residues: CASSQQANTEAFF. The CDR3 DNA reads TGTGCCAGCAGCCAACAGGCAAACACTGAAGCTTTCTTT.

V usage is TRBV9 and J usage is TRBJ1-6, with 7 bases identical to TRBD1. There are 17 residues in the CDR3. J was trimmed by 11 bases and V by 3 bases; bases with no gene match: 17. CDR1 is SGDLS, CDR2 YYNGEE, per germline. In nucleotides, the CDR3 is TGTGCCAGCAGCGAACAGACAGGGCCCCTGCTCTATCCACCCCTCCACTTT. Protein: CASSEQTGPLLYPPLHF.

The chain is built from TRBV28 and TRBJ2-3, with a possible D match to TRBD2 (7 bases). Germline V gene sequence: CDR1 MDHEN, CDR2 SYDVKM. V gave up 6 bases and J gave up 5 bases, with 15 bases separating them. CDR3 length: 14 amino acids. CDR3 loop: CASSPRGGGDTQYF. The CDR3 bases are TGTGCCAGCAGCCCCAGGGGAGGGGGAGATACGCAGTATTTT.

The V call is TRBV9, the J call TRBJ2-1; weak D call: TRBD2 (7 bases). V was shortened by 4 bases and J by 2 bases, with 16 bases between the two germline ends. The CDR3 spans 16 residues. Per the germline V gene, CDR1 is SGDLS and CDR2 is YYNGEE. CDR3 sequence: CASSRGGAAAYNEQFF. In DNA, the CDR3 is TGTGCCAGCAGCCGTGGGGGGGCTGCGGCCTACAATGAGCAGTTCTTC.

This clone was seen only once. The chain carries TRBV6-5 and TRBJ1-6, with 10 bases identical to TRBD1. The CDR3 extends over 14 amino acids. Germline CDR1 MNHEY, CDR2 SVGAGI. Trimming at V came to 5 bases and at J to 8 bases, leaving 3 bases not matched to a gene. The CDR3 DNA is TGTGCCAGCAGTAGGACAGGGGGGGATTCACCCCTCCACTTT. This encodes CASSRTGGDSPLHF.

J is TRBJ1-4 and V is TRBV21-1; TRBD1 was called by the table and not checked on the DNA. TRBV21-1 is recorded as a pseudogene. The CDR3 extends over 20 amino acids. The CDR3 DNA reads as TGTGCCAGCAGCACTCCCGGGGACAGGGAGTGTTATGCAACTAATGAAAAACTGTTTTTT. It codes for CASSTPGDRECYATNEKLFF.